This TCR beta chain comes out of a study of T cell responses to AZD1222 COVID-19 vaccine. Sequenced by immunoSEQ multiplex PCR; TCRdb stores in-frame clones only, minus some. This table has about 120,000 clones, approximately 90% appearing once. This clone was seen only a few times. Its antigen is undetermined. This same CDR3 is encoded by further DNA sequences in the sample. The germline V gene encodes CDR1 SGHRS and CDR2 YFSETQ. CDR3 length: 13 amino acids. V was cut by 0 bases and J by 1 base, with 4 bases left in between. Study-wide results and limits: The reported proportion of spike-specific TCRs targeting unmutated variant regions was nearly half. None of the repertoires were sampled until the peak T cell response had passed.

The chain links TRBV5-1 to TRBJ1-1; no clear D. The origin of this receptor is an adult in good health. The sample here was peripheral blood, taken on day 0 of AZD1222 vaccination. The CDR3 sequence is CASSLGGNTEAFF. CDR3 nucleotides: TGCGCCAGCAGCTTGGGAGGGAACACTGAAGCTTTCTTT.